This T cell receptor beta chain originates from a study of cytomegalovirus exposure and HLA in healthy donors. Study-wide points: It was reportedly the case that the classifier diagnosed cytomegalovirus status with high specificity and sensitivity. Cytomegalovirus association was listed for 170 or so TCR beta chains.

V dropped 6 bases and J dropped 6; count of bases not matched to a gene: 8. From germline, CDR1 is MDHEN and CDR2 SYDVKM. The CDR3 has 15 amino acids. Concerning this clone: Its antigen is as yet unknown.

Profiled with immunoSEQ multiplex PCR; TCRdb holds only in-frame clones, not every one. The sample carries some 170,000 clones, about nine tenths recorded once. The specimen sequenced was PBMCs. This sequence joins TRBV28 and TRBJ2-2; 9 bases fit TRBD2. The source of this sequence is a young man in good health and CMV-seropositive. CDR3 nucleotide sequence: TGTGCCAGCAGCCCGGAAGCGGGAGGATCCGGGGAGCTGTTTTTT. It translates to CASSPEAGGSGELFF.